The sequence of this T cell receptor beta chain was determined in a study of response to subunit inactivated influenza vaccine listed by TCRdb under 2018. General notes on the study: The study used deep quantitative T cell receptor repertoire profiling to track responses to a trivalent subunit inactivated influenza vaccine. The study at large found these results: The authors suggested that each seasonal influenza vaccination may recruit only a limited number of new T cells.

V and J lose 5 bases and 3 bases, and a span of 17 bases separates them. Inclusive of the bounding cysteine and phenylalanine, the CDR3 is 15 residues long. Only the CDR3 DNA is retained, 45 bases long and in frame from the first base. CDR1 and CDR2 were assigned from the germline V gene as SGHTA and FQGNSA. This clonotype was found a few times. No cognate antigen has been identified for it. The sample holds no much larger clone one base away, and base qualities are not on file. The library was produced with RT-PCR. Sequencing was performed on an Illumina HiSeq 2500. TCRdb redid the processing of the public reads, applying fastp at Q25 and MiXCR, and retained in-frame beta chains. Rows are unified per CDR3 protein, each entry keeping the most common DNA and genes. The sample table lists roughly 700,000 distinct CDR3 sequences, around 13% of them with a count of one. Approximately 6.5% of the sample lies in the top ten.

The sample here was PBMCs from blood, taken 14 to 15 days before vaccination. This receptor was obtained from a man in his forties or fifties who received an inactivated influenza vaccine. Donor details come from another sample of the same person, matched by shared clones. The chain employs TRBV7-2 and TRBJ2-7; the D gene could be either TRBD1 or TRBD2, each agreeing at 6 bases. The nucleotides read TGTGCCAGCAGCAGCTTAGGGGGGCTGGGCTACGAGCAGTACTTC. Translation gives CASSSLGGLGYEQYF.